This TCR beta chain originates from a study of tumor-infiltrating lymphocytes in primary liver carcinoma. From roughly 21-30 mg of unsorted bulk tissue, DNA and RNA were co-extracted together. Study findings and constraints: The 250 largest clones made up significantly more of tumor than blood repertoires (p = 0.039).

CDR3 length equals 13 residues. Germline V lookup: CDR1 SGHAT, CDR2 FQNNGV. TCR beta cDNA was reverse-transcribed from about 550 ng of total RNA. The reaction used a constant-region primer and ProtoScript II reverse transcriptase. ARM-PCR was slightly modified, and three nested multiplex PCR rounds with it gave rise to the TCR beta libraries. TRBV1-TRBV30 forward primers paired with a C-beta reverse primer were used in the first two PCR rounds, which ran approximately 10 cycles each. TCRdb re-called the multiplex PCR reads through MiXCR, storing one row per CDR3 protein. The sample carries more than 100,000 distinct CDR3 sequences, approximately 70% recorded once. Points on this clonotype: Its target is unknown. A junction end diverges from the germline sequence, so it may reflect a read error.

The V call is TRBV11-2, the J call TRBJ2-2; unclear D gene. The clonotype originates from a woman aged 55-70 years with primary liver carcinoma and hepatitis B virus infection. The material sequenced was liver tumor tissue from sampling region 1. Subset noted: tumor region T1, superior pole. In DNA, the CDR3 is TGTGCAAGCAGCTTAGATAGGGCTGAGGAGCTGTTTTTT. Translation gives CASSLDRAEELFF.